These 8 T cell receptor beta chains were sequenced from one sample in a study of T cells in Graves' hyperthyroidism and ophthalmopathy. Using RNA transcripts as the source, TCR beta CDR3 regions were amplified. The HTBI primer set was used in a first-round RT-PCR of the TCR CDR3. TCRdb reprocessed the multiplex PCR reads via MiXCR and lists one record per CDR3 protein. The data contain around 500,000 distinct CDR3 sequences, approximately 23% of them seen just once; the ten biggest clones take up approximately 54%. The sequenced sample was blood. These TCRs come from a woman between 70 and 85 years old with Graves' ophthalmopathy.

A few counts support this clonotype. The chain employs TRBV29-1 and TRBJ2-7; D is perhaps TRBD2 (6 bases). Germline CDR1 SQVTM, CDR2 ANQGSEA. Trimming cost V 4 bases and J 7 bases, with 14 bases left between them. The length of the CDR3 is 12 residues. The CDR3: CSVVPDREEQYF. CDR3 bases: TGCAGCGTTGTCCCGGACCGGGAGGAGCAGTACTTC.

This clonotype was observed at least ten times. The chain employs TRBV7-8 and TRBJ1-1, with D perhaps matching TRBD1 (6 bases). Germline V gene lookup returns CDR1 SGHVS and CDR2 FQNEAQ. V was pared by 7 bases and J by 3 bases, with 18 bases between. This CDR3 is built from 15 residues. The CDR3 sequence: CASTQRGGLDTEAFF. For the CDR3, the DNA is TGTGCCAGCACCCAACGCGGGGGGCTGGACACTGAAGCTTTCTTT. The whole variable domain, filled in from reference TRBV7-8 and TRBJ1-1, reads GAGVSQSPRYKVAKRGQDVALRCDPISGHVSLFWYQQALGQGPEFLTYFQNEAQLDKSGLPSDRFFAERPEGSVSTLKIQRTQQEDSAVYLCASTQRGGLDTEAFFGQGTRLTVV.

This clonotype was seen more than once but under ten times. This chain uses TRBV12-3 or TRBV12-4 with TRBJ2-7; D remains unclear. This CDR3 spans 12 amino acids. V was shortened by 6 bases and J by 5 bases, with 11 bases between the two germline ends. CDR3 in amino acids: CASRIDRNEQYF. For the CDR3, the DNA is TGTGCCAGCAGAATAGACCGTAACGAGCAGTACTTC.

J is TRBJ2-2 and V is TRBV20-1, with 7 bases identical to TRBD1. Germline CDR1 is DFQATT and CDR2 is SNEGSKA (reference sequence). J gave up 4 bases and V 2 bases, and 4 bases lay outside the gene matches. The CDR3 length is 14 residues. The CDR3, as DNA: TGCAGTGCTAGAAACAGGGGTGGCACCGGGGAGCTGTTTTTT. Residues: CSARNRGGTGELFF.

The chain is built from TRBV4-3 and TRBJ1-4, with 8 bases lining up with TRBD1. J lost 0 bases, V lost 1 base, and 7 bases had no gene match. From germline, CDR1 is LGHNA and CDR2 YSLEER. CDR3 length equals 18 residues. The CDR3 loop is CASSQGFAGGATNEKLFF. The CDR3 DNA reads TGCGCCAGCAGCCAAGGTTTCGCAGGGGGCGCAACTAATGAAAAACTGTTTTTT.

This clonotype was counted only a few times. The chain has TRBV3-1 and TRBJ2-7; D may be TRBD2 (5 bases). Germline CDR1 reads LGHDT; CDR2 reads YNNKEL (reference sequence). The V end lost 2 bases, the J end lost 5 bases, and 13 bases lay between the germline ends. The CDR3 is 14 amino acids. CDR3 sequence (DNA): TGTGCCAGCAGCCAACACACGGGGAGCCACGAGCAGTACTTC. It yields the protein CASSQHTGSHEQYF.

The chain combines TRBV19 with TRBJ2-7, with 8 bases fitting TRBD1. Germline CDR1 and CDR2: LNHDA and SQIVND (reference sequence). CDR3 length: 14 amino acids. J lost 6 bases, V lost 4 bases, and 8 bases had no gene match. The CDR3 nucleotides read TGTGCCAGTAGTAAGACAGGGGAGGCGCGCGAGCAGTACTTC. Translating it yields CASSKTGEAREQYF.

The chain has TRBV29-1 and TRBJ2-1; the match to TRBD2 covers 11 bases. The V and J ends lost 3 bases and 1 base, in that order; junction bases with no gene match: 2. The germline V gene encodes CDR1 SQVTM and CDR2 ANQGSEA. The CDR3 length is 15 residues. The CDR3 here is CSVERLAGSYNEQFF. The CDR3 DNA follows: TGCAGCGTTGAGAGACTAGCGGGATCCTACAATGAGCAGTTCTTC.